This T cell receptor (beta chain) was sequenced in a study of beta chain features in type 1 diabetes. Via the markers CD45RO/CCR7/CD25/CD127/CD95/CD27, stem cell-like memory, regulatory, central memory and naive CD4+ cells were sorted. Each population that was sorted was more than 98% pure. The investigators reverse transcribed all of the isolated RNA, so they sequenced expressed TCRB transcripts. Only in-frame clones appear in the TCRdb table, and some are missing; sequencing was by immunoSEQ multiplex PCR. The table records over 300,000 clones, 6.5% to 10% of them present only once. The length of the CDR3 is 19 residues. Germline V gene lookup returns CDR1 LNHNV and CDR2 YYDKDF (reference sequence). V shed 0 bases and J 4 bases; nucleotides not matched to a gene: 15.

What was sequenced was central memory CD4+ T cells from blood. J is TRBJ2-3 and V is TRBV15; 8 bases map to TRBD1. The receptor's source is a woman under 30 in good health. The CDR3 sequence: CATSRDGRSRDRRADTQYF. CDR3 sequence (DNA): TGTGCCACCAGCAGAGATGGGCGTTCCCGGGACAGGCGCGCAGATACGCAGTATTTT. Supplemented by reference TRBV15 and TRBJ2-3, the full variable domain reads DAMVIQNPRYQVTQFGKPVTLSCSQTLNHNVMYWYQQKSSQAPKLLFHYYDKDFNNEADTPDNFQSRRPNTSFCFLDIRSPGLGDTAMYLCATSRDGRSRDRRADTQYFGPGTRLTVL.